The sequence of this T cell receptor (beta chain) was determined in a study of human T cells and chemical hapten exposure. Turning to the study itself: Minor pooled library volume differences mainly drove per-sample TCR yield variation. General study points: TCRs whose frequency exceeded 1 in 1000 remained the same following DPC sensitization.

The library labeled individual cDNA molecules by adding unique molecular identifiers to them. Methods used by the authors: Per-sample TCR counts ranged from roughly 23,224 to 750,000, median approximately 98,000. TCRdb called the 5' RACE reads again in MiXCR, with one record for every CDR3 protein. TCRdb's processing, not the authors', yielded these V and J calls. The sample yields around 100,000 distinct CDR3 sequences, 15% to 20% seen once. The V segment lost 6 bases and the J segment 4 bases; nucleotides outside the gene matches: 8. The CDR3 length is 15 residues. Germline assignment: CDR1 SGHVS and CDR2 FNYEAQ. With respect to this clonotype: Its antigen is unknown.

Unfractionated whole blood was the source of the extracted total RNA. This clonotype was sampled from a human donor in good health. This chain links TRBV7-6 with TRBJ1-4, with TRBD1 matching 7 bases. CDR3 residues: CASRAGTANNEKLFF. CDR3 DNA sequence: TGTGCCAGCAGGGCCGGGACAGCGAATAATGAAAAACTGTTTTTT.